A single sample is the source of the 26 T cell receptor beta chains below, sequenced in a study of OX40 agonist ivuxolimab in advanced cancers. Data came from immunoSEQ multiplex PCR; TCRdb stores just in-frame clones and leaves some out. The sample records about 79,000 clones, around 91% being singletons. Sequencing used CD4+ or CD8+ T cells sorted from blood, obtained in a trial of the OX40 agonist ivuxolimab. The source of these receptors is an adult with an advanced solid tumor such as melanoma, head and neck, liver or kidney cancer.

This clone occurred once. The genes are TRBV19 and TRBJ1-2; D possibly corresponds to TRBD1 (5 bases). V gave up 4 bases and J gave up 1 base, with 16 bases separating them. CDR1 is LNHDA and CDR2 is SQIVND in the germline V gene (reference sequence). The CDR3 runs 16 residues. The CDR3 reads CASSKGQRTINYGYTF. CDR3 nucleotide sequence: TGTGCCAGTAGTAAGGGGCAGCGAACCATTAACTATGGCTACACCTTC.

The rearrangement links TRBV5-1 to TRBJ2-5; tentative D call: TRBD1 (6 bases). The CDR3 runs to 14 residues. Trimming cost V 0 bases and J 4 bases, with 10 bases left between them. Per germline, CDR1 SGHRS and CDR2 YFSETQ. The CDR3 DNA is TGCGCCAGCAGCTTGGCAGCAGGGGCAGAGACCCAGTACTTC. Translation: CASSLAAGAETQYF.

The CDR3 here is CASIEGGTLEAFF. CDR3 in DNA: TGTGCCAGCATCGAGGGAGGGACCCTAGAAGCTTTCTTT. The chain joins TRBV28 to TRBJ1-1, with D possibly being TRBD1 (5 bases). The CDR3 runs to 13 residues. V shed 7 bases and J shed 8 bases, with 17 bases lying between them. Germline-derived CDR1 and CDR2 are MDHEN and SYDVKM.

The chain couples TRBV4-1 to TRBJ2-4; 7 nucleotides align to TRBD1. The CDR3 length is 17 residues. CDR1 and CDR2 (germline): MGHRA, YSYEKL. With 1 base clipped from V and 2 bases from J, the junction kept 8 bases outside the gene matches. The DNA of the CDR3 is TGCGCCAGCAGCCAAGGACGACAGGGAAATACCAAAAACATTCAGTACTTC. This sequence encodes CASSQGRQGNTKNIQYF.

This rearrangement joins TRBV28 to TRBJ1-5; D is unresolved. The CDR3 has 14 amino acids. Germline V CDR1 and CDR2: MDHEN, SYDVKM. V lost 6 bases and J lost 0, with 9 bases in between. Written as DNA, the CDR3 is TGTGCCAGCAGGTTCGGGGATAGCAATCAGCCCCAGCATTTT. Translated: CASRFGDSNQPQHF.

The CDR3 loop is CASSTRPATNEKLFF. In DNA form, the CDR3 reads TGTGCCAGCAGCACCCGACCGGCAACTAATGAAAAACTGTTTTTT. J is TRBJ1-4 and V is TRBV7-2, with D unresolved. Germline CDR1 and CDR2: SGHTA and FQGNSA. Trimming left V 5 bases short and J 0 bases short, with 10 bases between. This CDR3 comprises 15 residues.

The chain links TRBV10-3 to TRBJ1-6; D is uncertain. Germline assignment: CDR1 ENHRY and CDR2 SYGVKD. CDR3 length: 14 residues. V lost 7 bases to trimming and J lost 3 bases, with 10 bases between them. In DNA, the CDR3 is TGTGCCATCAAAACAGACCTCTATAATTCACCCCTCCACTTT. It translates to CAIKTDLYNSPLHF.

The V and J genes are TRBV10-1 and TRBJ1-5; 7 bases are shared with TRBD1. The V gene end was trimmed by 6 bases and the J gene end by 5 bases; junction bases not matched to a gene: 4. The CDR3 has 13 residues. Germline CDR1 WNHNN, CDR2 SYGVQD (reference sequence). The CDR3 loop is CASSRDSYQPQHF. In DNA form, the CDR3 reads TGCGCCAGCAGCCGGGACAGCTATCAGCCCCAGCATTTT.

The chain recombines TRBV6-4 with TRBJ1-1, with 9 bases aligning to TRBD1. There are 13 residues in the CDR3. Germline V lookup: CDR1 MRHNA, CDR2 SNTAGT. V was pared by 3 bases and J by 5 bases, with 1 base of the junction left unmatched. The CDR3 nucleotides are TGTGCCAGCAGTGAACAGGGGGCAACTGAAGCTTTCTTT. Translating it yields CASSEQGATEAFF.

The chain uses TRBV18 and TRBJ1-2; a possible D gene is TRBD1 (6 bases). Trimming removed 3 bases at V and 7 bases at J, with 12 bases between. The CDR3 contains 13 residues. Germline assignment: CDR1 KGHSH and CDR2 LQKENI. The CDR3 bases are TGTGCCAGCTCACCGGGGGGCGCGGGTGGCTACACCTTC. It encodes CASSPGGAGGYTF.

V and J are TRBV5-1 and TRBJ2-1; 14 bases fit TRBD2. Germline lookup yields CDR1 SGHRS and CDR2 YFSETQ. The CDR3 runs 17 residues. J gave up 6 bases and V 4 bases, and 9 bases lay outside the gene matches. The CDR3 DNA sequence: TGCGCCAGCAGCCCCGGACTAGCGGGGGGCCCAACCAATGAGCAGTTCTTC. This encodes CASSPGLAGGPTNEQFF.

The J gene is TRBJ2-2, the V gene TRBV2; 8 bases map to TRBD1. Germline-derived CDR1 and CDR2 are SNHLY and FYNNEI. V lost 6 bases and J lost 0; bases outside the gene matches: 3. This CDR3 has 15 residues. The CDR3 DNA sequence: TGTGCCAGCAGGAGACAGGGGACGAACACCGGGGAGCTGTTTTTT. Translated: CASRRQGTNTGELFF.

The chain has TRBV6-5 and TRBJ1-2, with D perhaps matching TRBD1 (6 bases). CDR1 is MNHEY and CDR2 is SVGAGI in the germline V gene. V shed 3 bases and J shed 6 bases, with 11 bases lying between them. This CDR3 has 13 residues. CDR3 in amino acids: CASSYNRVHGYTF. CDR3 nucleotides: TGTGCCAGCAGTTATAACAGGGTCCATGGCTACACCTTC.

This rearrangement joins TRBV25-1 to TRBJ2-5; D is uncertain. The CDR3 is made up of 15 amino acids. CDR1 is MGHDK and CDR2 is SYGVNS in the germline V gene. The germline V and J ends were trimmed by 3 bases and 7 bases, with 18 bases remaining between them. CDR3 sequence reads: CASSDPRTPGGTQYF. The CDR3 DNA is TGTGCCAGCAGTGATCCCCGCACTCCCGGCGGGACCCAGTACTTC.

This clone has just one count. The CDR3 sequence: CSASTEKLFF. As DNA, the CDR3 is TGCAGTGCTAGCACAGAAAAACTGTTTTTT. V gene TRBV20-1 combines with J gene TRBJ1-4; no clear D. With 3 bases removed from V and 8 bases from J, the gap between germline ends came to 4 bases. The CDR3 is 10 amino acids. CDR1 DFQATT and CDR2 SNEGSKA come from the germline V gene (reference sequence).

The chain combines TRBV27 with TRBJ1-2; 9 bases agree with TRBD1. Trimming took 6 bases from V and 5 from J; bases not matched to a gene: 13. This CDR3 is built from 16 residues. Germline lookup yields CDR1 MNHEY and CDR2 SMNVEV (reference sequence). CDR3 amino acids: CASRPGQGGPSYGYTF. For the CDR3, the DNA is TGTGCCAGCAGACCGGGACAGGGCGGACCCTCATATGGCTACACCTTC.

This clone occurred once. The V and J genes are TRBV19 and TRBJ1-1; D perhaps matches TRBD1 (5 bases). The CDR3 length is 13 residues. Germline V gene data show CDR1 as LNHDA and CDR2 as SQIVND (reference sequence). The germline V and J ends were trimmed by 4 bases and 3 bases, with 9 bases remaining between them. In nucleotides, the CDR3 is TGTGCCAGTAGTACTAAGACAGACACTGAAGCTTTCTTT. Translating gives CASSTKTDTEAFF.

The CDR3 coding sequence is TGTGCCAGCAGCCAAGATCAGGGTCAGAATTCACCCCTCCACTTT. It encodes CASSQDQGQNSPLHF. The chain links TRBV14 to TRBJ1-6; D is possibly TRBD1 (5 bases). The CDR3 sequence is 15 residues long. Germline V lookup: CDR1 SGHDN, CDR2 FVKESK. The V gene lost 0 bases and the J gene lost 7 bases, with 10 bases spanning the gap.

This clone was seen once. The J gene is TRBJ1-6, the V gene TRBV18; the D gene is possibly TRBD1 (5 bases). This CDR3 is built from 15 residues. Deletions cut 4 bases from V and 8 bases from J, with 15 bases between. Germline V gene data show CDR1 as KGHSH and CDR2 as LQKENI. The CDR3 loop reads CASSRGSGDDSPLHF. CDR3 nucleotides: TGTGCCAGCTCACGGGGGTCCGGGGATGATTCACCCCTCCACTTT.

The chain's CDR3 is CASSWTGTGGVGTNEKLFF. In nucleotides, the CDR3 is TGCGCCAGCAGCTGGACCGGGACAGGGGGCGTTGGGACTAATGAAAAACTGTTTTTT. The genes are TRBV5-1 and TRBJ1-4, with 12 bases aligning to TRBD1. V lost 3 bases, J lost 2 bases, and 11 bases stayed unmatched. Germline CDR1 SGHRS, CDR2 YFSETQ. The CDR3 is 19 amino acids.

The V and J genes are TRBV5-1 and TRBJ2-6, with D tentatively TRBD2 (6 bases). Trimming took 8 bases from V and 6 from J, leaving 12 bases between them. CDR3 length: 13 amino acids. Germline lookup yields CDR1 SGHRS and CDR2 YFSETQ. The CDR3: CASGREEANVLTF. For the CDR3, the DNA is TGCGCCAGTGGTAGGGAGGAGGCCAACGTCCTGACTTTC.

The chain joins TRBV6-6 to TRBJ1-1; 9 bases map to TRBD1. CDR3 size: 16 residues. The germline V gene has CDR1 MNHNY and CDR2 SVGAGI (reference sequence). The V gene end was trimmed by 5 bases and the J gene end by 1 base; junction bases not matched to a gene: 8. Here the CDR3 DNA reads TGTGCCAGCAGTGCCACAGGGGGCGAAAGGAACACTGAAGCTTTCTTT. It encodes CASSATGGERNTEAFF.

This clone was seen only a few times. V is TRBV2 and J is TRBJ2-1; tentatively, D is TRBD1 (6 bases). Germline V gene data show CDR1 as SNHLY and CDR2 as FYNNEI. V was trimmed by 7 bases and J by 10 bases, leaving 20 bases between them. The CDR3 loop spans 14 amino acids. CDR3 in DNA: TGTGCCAGCATTCTGGTAGCGAACGGACAGGAGCAGTTCTTC. This translates into CASILVANGQEQFF.

V and J are TRBV4-2 and TRBJ1-2; 7 nucleotides line up with TRBD1. Trimming took 1 base from V and 6 from J; bases not matched to a gene: 8. The CDR3 has 15 amino acids. Germline CDR1 and CDR2: LGHNA and YNFKEQ. CDR3 residues: CASSQGKGGSDGYTF. CDR3 DNA: TGTGCCAGCAGCCAAGGCAAAGGGGGCTCGGATGGCTACACCTTC.

The V and J genes are TRBV5-4 and TRBJ2-1; the D gene is possibly TRBD1 (5 bases). Trimming took 2 bases from V and 3 from J, leaving 12 bases between them. CDR1 and CDR2 (germline): SGHNT, YYREEE (reference sequence). The CDR3 consists of 15 residues. CDR3 amino acids: CASSLGAPLYNEQFF. In nucleotides, the CDR3 is TGTGCCAGCAGCTTAGGGGCCCCACTCTACAATGAGCAGTTCTTC.

V and J are TRBV29-1 and TRBJ2-1; weak D call: TRBD2 (6 bases). The germline CDR1 and CDR2 sequences are SQVTM and ANQGSEA. V was trimmed by 2 bases and J by 6 bases, leaving 14 bases between them. CDR3 size: 14 residues. CDR3 in amino acids: CSVERGTAGNEQFF. The CDR3 DNA reads as TGCAGCGTTGAAAGAGGCACAGCGGGCAATGAGCAGTTCTTC.